This paragraph reports one T cell receptor beta chain. Its antigen is as yet unknown. The sample belongs to a study of tumor-infiltrating lymphocytes in primary liver carcinoma. Study context: Patients diagnosed with primary liver carcinoma received treatment through surgical resection.

The study's findings and limits: When set against blood, tumors had a significantly higher top-250-clone fraction (p = 0.039). Tumor region pairs outstripped tumor-adjacent and tumor-blood pairs in overlap.

TCR beta cDNA was reverse-transcribed from about 500 ng of total RNA. The reaction used a constant-region primer and ProtoScript II reverse transcriptase. Employing slightly modified ARM-PCR, three nested multiplex PCR rounds were run, and these gave rise to the TCR beta libraries. TCRdb analysed the multiplex PCR reads with MiXCR anew, one entry per CDR3 protein. Found here are about 200,000 distinct CDR3 sequences, less than 65% of them singletons; the top ten hold under 7.5%. Blood RNA came from unsorted whole blood; germline DNA was also extracted. Collected before surgery were 3 to 4.5 milliliters of peripheral blood. The sequence derives from a woman aged 60-70 years with primary liver carcinoma and hepatitis B virus infection. Sequences were obtained from peripheral blood.

The CDR3 DNA reads as TGCGCCAGCAGGGAAGACAGGAGGAAGCTTCCTAACTATGGCTACACCTTC. Translating gives CASREDRRKLPNYGYTF. The rearrangement joins TRBV5-1 to TRBJ1-2; possibly TRBD1 for D (6 bases). The CDR3 runs to 17 residues. The V gene's germline CDR1 is SGHRS and CDR2 YFSETQ. V shed 5 bases and J shed 0 bases, with 20 bases lying between them.